This is a list of T cell receptor beta chains from one sample in a study of cytomegalovirus exposure and HLA in healthy donors. Libraries were prepared by immunoSEQ multiplex PCR; TCRdb keeps only in-frame clonotypes and omits some of them. The sample includes 170,000 or so clones, 85% of them seen just once. The material sequenced was PBMCs. The source is a young man in good health and CMV-seropositive. CDR3s leave out the opening cysteine and the closing phenylalanine or tryptophan. Each record gives: J gene, V gene, CDR3 length, CDR3 protein.

TRBJ1-5	TRBV28	10	ASSSDRGPQH
TRBJ1-4	TRBV19	10	ASSIVDEKLF
TRBJ2-5	TRBV4-1	14	ASSLRRGGGEETQY
TRBJ1-2	TRBV5-1	13	ASSRDRGSNYGYT
TRBJ2-3	TRBV27	12	ASSFLTRTDTQY
TRBJ2-7	TRBV7-9	13	ASSQLAASSYEQY
TRBJ2-1	TRBV2	12	ASSEERKGGEQF
TRBJ2-3	TRBV5-1	12	ASSVSPQKDTQY
TRBJ2-3	TRBV2	12	ASRPRVNTDTQY
TRBJ2-3	TRBV27	13	ASSVTREGTDTQY
TRBJ1-3	TRBV10-2	15	ASSDGGGQISGNTIY
TRBJ2-7	TRBV25-1	11	AMGRTGLNEQY
TRBJ2-7	TRBV28	13	ASRGSGQGHYEQY
TRBJ2-5	TRBV28	13	ASSFQAGGQETQY
TRBJ1-1	TRBV5-8	16	ASSLFRAGGTNEAEAF
TRBJ1-2	TRBV4-1	11	ASSFQGGDGYT
TRBJ2-7	TRBV30	11	AWSRQPSYEQY
TRBJ2-7	TRBV19	11	ASSRQGPYEQY
TRBJ2-7	TRBV5-1	12	ASSSSGGAGEQY
TRBJ1-1	TRBV6-1	10	ASSENRGEAF